One sample yielded the 29 T cell receptor beta chains listed below, sequenced in a study of blood T cell repertoires in COVID-19. Libraries were prepared by immunoSEQ multiplex PCR; TCRdb keeps only in-frame clonotypes and omits some of them. This table has 350,000 to 500,000 clones, around nine tenths appearing once. Material: PBMCs or T cells enriched from blood (not recorded which). The receptors stem from a woman aged 18 to 35 who had been exposed to COVID-19.

This clone has only one observation. The chain couples TRBV19 to TRBJ2-1; possible D gene TRBD2, 6 bases. Trimming stripped 1 base from V and 4 bases from J, with 11 bases between. This CDR3 has 15 residues. The germline gives CDR1 LNHDA, CDR2 SQIVND (reference sequence). CDR3 loop: CASSIGAGLYNEQFF. Written as DNA, the CDR3 is TGTGCCAGTAGTATAGGGGCGGGGCTTTACAATGAGCAGTTCTTC.

The gene calls are TRBV7-8 and TRBJ1-2; possibly TRBD1 for D (5 bases). CDR3 length equals 13 residues. V lost 5 bases to trimming and J lost 8 bases, with 15 bases between them. The germline CDR1 and CDR2 sequences are SGHVS and FQNEAQ. CDR3 sequence: CASSLRGTGGYTF. The CDR3 DNA follows: TGTGCCAGCAGCCTACGTGGGACTGGGGGCTACACCTTC.

The chain joins TRBV9 to TRBJ1-2, with 7 nucleotides matching TRBD1. Unmatched junction bases numbered 8, after V lost 8 bases and J lost 7 bases. The CDR3 is 12 amino acids. Germline-derived CDR1 and CDR2 are SGDLS and YYNGEE. CDR3 residues: CASQTGPSGYTF. The CDR3 DNA reads TGTGCCAGTCAGACAGGGCCTAGTGGCTACACCTTC.

This clone was found once. J is TRBJ2-7 and V is TRBV5-1; D gene unclear. Looked up from germline, CDR1 is SGHRS and CDR2 is YFSETQ. This CDR3 spans 15 amino acids. The ends were cut back, 0 bases at V and 6 bases at J, with 16 bases in the middle. As DNA, the CDR3 is TGCGCCAGCAGCTTGGCCTCTAACCTGCTCGCCGAGCAGTACTTC. Its protein is CASSLASNLLAEQYF.

The gene calls are TRBV28 and TRBJ2-4; 8 positions agree with TRBD2. In germline, CDR1 is MDHEN, CDR2 SYDVKM. Losses at the gene ends were 4 bases for V and 0 bases for J; bases not matched to a gene: 20. The CDR3 sequence is 21 residues long. The CDR3 DNA reads TGTGCCAGCAGTTCCCCGAAAACCGGGACTAGGGGGATTTCAGCCAAAAACATTCAGTACTTC. This codes for CASSSPKTGTRGISAKNIQYF.

This clone was recorded a few times. The gene calls are TRBV28 and TRBJ2-7; 13 bases match TRBD2. V shed 2 bases and J 7 bases; nucleotides not matched to a gene: 8. The CDR3 is 16 residues long. Germline V gene sequence: CDR1 MDHEN, CDR2 SYDVKM. In DNA form, the CDR3 reads TGTGCCAGCAGTTTACCACTAGCGGGGGGGCCTCATGAGCAGTACTTC. Its translation is CASSLPLAGGPHEQYF.

The chain couples TRBV24-1 to TRBJ2-7, with D perhaps matching TRBD2 (5 bases). Germline CDR1 KGHDR, CDR2 SFDVKD. V was cut by 6 bases and J by 4 bases, with 12 bases left in between. The CDR3 length is 13 residues. The DNA for the CDR3 is TGTGCCACCAGTTCGGCGGGCCATTACGAGCAGTACTTC. The encoded protein is CATSSAGHYEQYF.

The V and J genes are TRBV4-3 and TRBJ1-6, with no clear D. With 0 bases removed from V and 0 bases from J, the gap between germline ends came to 18 bases. Germline assignment: CDR1 LGHNA and CDR2 YSLEER. There are 20 residues in the CDR3. Here the CDR3 DNA reads TGCGCCAGCAGCCAAGATAATCTTGTGGCGGGGAGCTCCTATAATTCACCCCTCCACTTT. Translation gives CASSQDNLVAGSSYNSPLHF.

J is TRBJ2-5 and V is TRBV6-1; a weak D match, TRBD1 (6 bases). The CDR3 is 16 amino acids. In germline, CDR1 is MNHNS, CDR2 SASEGT. The ends were cut back, 0 bases at V and 5 bases at J, with 16 bases in the middle. This CDR3 reads CASSEASGASRETQYF. CDR3 nucleotide sequence: TGTGCCAGCAGTGAAGCCTCAGGGGCCTCGAGGGAGACCCAGTACTTC.

This sequence joins TRBV5-1 and TRBJ2-1; weak D call: TRBD2 (5 bases). This CDR3 is 15 amino acids long. Germline loops: CDR1 SGHRS, CDR2 YFSETQ. Trimming took 9 bases from V and 5 from J, leaving 21 bases between them. The CDR3 spells CATGDSATLHNEQFF. The CDR3 nucleotides read TGCGCCACCGGGGATAGCGCGACCTTGCACAATGAGCAGTTCTTC.

V gene TRBV19 combines with J gene TRBJ2-5, with TRBD2 matching 11 bases. Germline V gene sequence: CDR1 LNHDA, CDR2 SQIVND (reference sequence). The CDR3 length is 18 residues. V trimming: 1 base; J trimming: 4 bases; junction bases outside the gene matches: 11. The DNA for the CDR3 is TGTGCCAGTAGTATAGGTCTAGCGGGGGGCGTCCCCTCAGAGACCCAGTACTTC. Its translation is CASSIGLAGGVPSETQYF.

The V and J genes are TRBV4-3 and TRBJ1-1; a possible D gene is TRBD1 (6 bases). The germline V and J ends were trimmed by 1 base and 1 base, with 13 bases remaining between them. This CDR3 region has 16 residues. The V gene's germline CDR1 is LGHNA and CDR2 YSLEER. The CDR3 coding sequence is TGCGCCAGCAGCCAAGTATGGGGGCTATCGAACACTGAAGCTTTCTTT. This codes for CASSQVWGLSNTEAFF.

A remark on this clone: The junction and the germline gene differ at one end; a read error may be behind it. The chain combines TRBV7-7 with TRBJ2-3, with D possibly being TRBD2 (5 bases). The CDR3 is 14 amino acids. Germline V gives CDR1 SSHAT, CDR2 FNYEAQ (reference sequence). The CDR3 here is CASSPRVSTDTQYF. CDR3 nucleotides: TGTGCTAGCAGTCCGCGGGTTAGCACAGATACGCAGTATTTT.

This clone was detected a few times. This sample includes further DNA sequences coding for the same CDR3. The gene calls are TRBV4-1 and TRBJ2-7, with 10 nucleotides matching TRBD2. The CDR3 contains 16 residues. V was clipped by 0 bases and J by 0 bases; unmatched bases: 2. Germline CDR1 reads MGHRA; CDR2 reads YSYEKL. Here the CDR3 reads CASSQDPSGSSYEQYF. CDR3 nucleotide sequence: TGCGCCAGCAGCCAAGATCCTAGCGGGAGCTCCTACGAGCAGTACTTC.

The chain has TRBV6-5 and TRBJ2-7, with 9 bases matching TRBD2. CDR3 length equals 14 residues. J lost 0 bases, V lost 5 bases, and 2 bases had no gene match. Per germline, CDR1 MNHEY and CDR2 SVGAGI. In nucleotides, the CDR3 is TGTGCCAGCAGTCCGCGGGGGGGCTCCTACGAGCAGTACTTC. This encodes CASSPRGGSYEQYF.

This sequence joins TRBV4-3 and TRBJ1-4; D is unresolved. Germline lookup yields CDR1 LGHNA and CDR2 YSLEER. The V end was cut by 4 bases, the J end by 0 bases, with 9 bases between. This CDR3 is built from 15 residues. CDR3 amino acids: CASSPTEATNEKLFF. The CDR3 DNA follows: TGCGCCAGCAGCCCCACAGAAGCAACTAATGAAAAACTGTTTTTT.

The chain recombines TRBV6-5 with TRBJ1-6, with 9 bases aligning to TRBD1. The CDR3 consists of 14 residues. The ends lost 6 bases at V and 6 bases at J; junction bases unmatched: 3. The germline V gene encodes CDR1 MNHEY and CDR2 SVGAGI. CDR3 loop: CASSNRGLNSPLHF. The CDR3, as DNA: TGTGCCAGCAGCAACAGGGGGCTTAATTCACCCCTCCACTTT.

This clone showed up just once. The chain is built from TRBV6-2 or TRBV6-3 and TRBJ1-1; D ambiguous. In germline, CDR1 is MNHEY, CDR2 SVGEGT. V was cut by 4 bases and J by 0 bases, with 12 bases left in between. CDR3 length equals 15 residues. In nucleotides, the CDR3 is TGTGCCAGCAGTTCGGAGGAGACCATGAACACTGAAGCTTTCTTT. It codes for CASSSEETMNTEAFF.

This clone has a single count. This sequence joins TRBV28 and TRBJ2-1; D possibly corresponds to TRBD2 (5 bases). With 4 bases removed from V and 8 bases from J, the gap between germline ends came to 15 bases. The CDR3 totals 14 residues. The germline V gene encodes CDR1 MDHEN and CDR2 SYDVKM. As DNA, the CDR3 is TGTGCCAGCAGTTCCCTAGCTAGTAGGCATGAGCAGTTCTTC. As protein: CASSSLASRHEQFF.

This clone showed up just once. The chain uses TRBV7-9 and TRBJ2-3; 10 bases line up with TRBD2. V shed 5 bases and J 2 bases; nucleotides not matched to a gene: 7. Germline assignment: CDR1 SEHNR and CDR2 FQNEAQ (reference sequence). The CDR3 runs to 16 residues. Here the CDR3 reads CASSPPSGGFTDTQYF. The DNA of the CDR3 is TGTGCCAGCAGCCCTCCTAGCGGGGGATTCACAGATACGCAGTATTTT.

The chain employs TRBV29-1 and TRBJ2-3; a weak D match, TRBD1 (5 bases). Deletions cut 1 base from V and 5 bases from J, with 13 bases between. The germline V gene has CDR1 SQVTM and CDR2 ANQGSEA. The CDR3 runs 14 residues. DNA for the CDR3: TGCAGCGTTGAAGCCACGGTAAGGGGAGATACGCAGTATTTT. Its protein product is CSVEATVRGDTQYF.

This clone has only one observation. The chain combines TRBV28 with TRBJ2-3; 12 bases map to TRBD2. Per the germline V gene, CDR1 is MDHEN and CDR2 is SYDVKM. The junction had 4 bases not matched to a gene; V was cut back by 3 bases and J by 0 bases. There are 17 residues in the CDR3. For the CDR3, the DNA is TGTGCCAGCAGTTTGCCTAGCGGGGGGGGTAGCACAGATACGCAGTATTTT. This gives the protein CASSLPSGGGSTDTQYF.

This clone was found a few times. This rearrangement joins TRBV7-9 to TRBJ1-1; D uncertain. Looked up from germline, CDR1 is SEHNR and CDR2 is FQNEAQ (reference sequence). V was clipped by 1 base and J by 5 bases, with 14 bases between them. This CDR3 is 15 amino acids long. This chain's CDR3 is CASSLDRGVATEAFF. CDR3 coding DNA: TGTGCCAGCAGCTTAGATCGGGGAGTAGCTACTGAAGCTTTCTTT.

The chain combines TRBV6-5 with TRBJ1-5, with a possible D match to TRBD1 (6 bases). CDR1 and CDR2 (germline): MNHEY, SVGAGI. The germline V and J ends were trimmed by 5 bases and 0 bases, with 11 bases remaining between them. This CDR3 contains 15 residues. The CDR3 protein is CASSPQGFSNQPQHF. CDR3 bases: TGTGCCAGCAGTCCTCAGGGGTTTAGCAATCAGCCCCAGCATTTT.

The chain recombines TRBV11-2 with TRBJ2-1; D is unresolved. The V gene's germline CDR1 is SGHAT and CDR2 FQNNGV. V was shortened by 4 bases and J by 4 bases, with 5 bases between the two germline ends. The CDR3 loop spans 12 amino acids. The CDR3 nucleotides are TGTGCCAGCAGCTCGACTTACAATGAGCAGTTCTTC. The encoded protein is CASSSTYNEQFF.

This clone was seen a few times. The chain recombines TRBV9 with TRBJ2-1; D is possibly TRBD2 (6 bases). This CDR3 region has 17 residues. Germline loops: CDR1 SGDLS, CDR2 YYNGEE. V was trimmed by 1 base and J by 0 bases, leaving 14 bases between them. In DNA form, the CDR3 reads TGTGCCAGCAGCGTACAGACAGCCGGGAGCTCCTACAATGAGCAGTTCTTC. This codes for CASSVQTAGSSYNEQFF.

This chain links TRBV20-1 with TRBJ2-7; 7 nucleotides match TRBD2. The V segment lost 6 bases and the J segment 3 bases; nucleotides outside the gene matches: 8. The CDR3 runs 13 residues. Germline V gives CDR1 DFQATT, CDR2 SNEGSKA (reference sequence). Here the CDR3 DNA reads TGCAGTGCGAGTGGGCGGGGGTTCTACGAGCAGTACTTC. Translating it yields CSASGRGFYEQYF.

V and J are TRBV6-2 or TRBV6-3 and TRBJ2-3; D uncertain. V gave up 0 bases and J gave up 2 bases, with 6 bases separating them. Per the germline V gene, CDR1 is MNHEY and CDR2 is SVGEGT. The CDR3 is made up of 14 amino acids. The DNA for the CDR3 is TGTGCCAGCAGTTACTCGAGCTACACAGATACGCAGTATTTT. Translating gives CASSYSSYTDTQYF.

The V call is TRBV3-1 (or the pseudogene TRBV3-2), the J call TRBJ2-3, with 12 bases identical to TRBD2. Germline V gene data show CDR1 as LGHDT and CDR2 as YNNKEL (reference sequence). Trimming took 0 bases from V and 0 from J; bases not matched to a gene: 16. The CDR3 totals 22 residues. The DNA of the CDR3 is TGTGCCAGCAGCCAAGATTGGGGAGGTAGGCTAGCGGGGGGGAGTAGCACAGATACGCAGTATTTT. Translating it yields CASSQDWGGRLAGGSSTDTQYF.